These 19 T cell receptor beta chains came from one sample sequenced in a study of cytomegalovirus exposure and HLA in healthy donors. Primers for the PCR totalled 60 Vbeta and 13 Jbeta. TCRdb's copy holds only in-frame clones and misses some; the assay was immunoSEQ multiplex PCR. Among 75,000 to 90,000 clones listed, 85% were seen once. The sequenced material came from PBMCs. The source of these receptors is a middle-aged man in good health and CMV-seropositive.

The V gene is TRBV2, the J gene TRBJ1-3; D might be TRBD1 (6 bases). V lost 5 bases, J lost 0 bases, and 17 bases lay in between. The CDR3 spans 17 residues. Germline CDR1 and CDR2: SNHLY and FYNNEI. For the CDR3, the DNA is TGTGCCAGCAGTTCGGGGCAGGGGATGATCTCTGGAAACACCATATATTTT. Encoded protein: CASSSGQGMISGNTIYF.

The chain is built from TRBV29-1 and TRBJ2-7; D remains unclear. Trimming took 6 bases from V and 3 from J, leaving 12 bases between them. CDR3 length: 12 amino acids. Germline V gene data show CDR1 as SQVTM and CDR2 as ANQGSEA. DNA for the CDR3: TGCAGCGTAACAGTCAGTATCTACGAGCAGTACTTC. It is translated as CSVTVSIYEQYF.

This clone appeared once. The rearrangement uses TRBV30 and TRBJ1-5, with D unresolved. The germline V and J ends were trimmed by 1 base and 5 bases, with 9 bases remaining between them. The CDR3 extends over 13 amino acids. Germline V lookup: CDR1 GTSNPN, CDR2 SVGIG (reference sequence). The CDR3 region is CAWSGGNDQPQHF. The CDR3 region has the DNA TGTGCCTGGAGTGGCGGGAACGATCAGCCCCAGCATTTT.

The V and J genes are TRBV6-1 and TRBJ1-1, with D perhaps matching TRBD1 (5 bases). V lost 2 bases and J lost 1, with 11 bases in between. The V gene's germline CDR1 is MNHNS and CDR2 SASEGT. CDR3 length equals 15 residues. This chain's CDR3 is CASSERTLTNTEAFF. The DNA for the CDR3 is TGTGCCAGCAGTGAACGGACACTAACGAACACTGAAGCTTTCTTT.

In this sample, this clone turned up once. J is TRBJ2-3 and V is TRBV19; TRBD1 is a possible D gene (8 bases). The CDR3 has 18 amino acids. V was shortened by 3 bases and J by 1 base, with 20 bases between the two germline ends. CDR1 and CDR2 (germline): LNHDA, SQIVND (reference sequence). The CDR3 sequence: CASSITLRTGRGTDTQYF. CDR3 nucleotide sequence: TGTGCCAGTAGTATTACGCTTAGGACAGGGAGGGGCACAGATACGCAGTATTTT.

This clone turned up a few times. The V call is TRBV10-3, the J call TRBJ2-1; TRBD1 is a possible D gene (5 bases). Germline V lookup: CDR1 ENHRY, CDR2 SYGVKD. The CDR3 runs to 15 residues. Between the trimmed V and J ends, which lost 2 bases and 4 bases, there was a span of 12 bases. CDR3 sequence reads: CAISEGATSYNEQFF. CDR3 in DNA: TGTGCCATCAGTGAGGGGGCGACGTCGTACAATGAGCAGTTCTTC.

The chain has TRBV2 and TRBJ1-1; 10 bases are shared with TRBD1. Germline V gene data show CDR1 as SNHLY and CDR2 as FYNNEI. Trimming cost V 9 bases and J 10 bases; bases outside gene matches: 11. CDR3 length: 13 amino acids. In DNA, the CDR3 is TGTGCCAGTCGAAGACAGGGGGCTTGTCCAGCTTTCTTT. Its protein product is CASRRQGACPAFF.

V and J are TRBV20-1 and TRBJ2-1; D uncertain. Deletions cut 6 bases from V and 5 bases from J, with 5 bases between. This CDR3 comprises 10 residues. Germline V gene lookup returns CDR1 DFQATT and CDR2 SNEGSKA (reference sequence). The CDR3 sequence: CSALNNEQFF. In nucleotides, the CDR3 is TGCAGTGCACTAAACAATGAGCAGTTCTTC.

The chain joins TRBV6-1 to TRBJ2-2, with TRBD1 identical over 7 bases. The CDR3 is 14 residues long. Germline V gives CDR1 MNHNS, CDR2 SASEGT. The ends lost 7 bases at V and 1 base at J; junction bases unmatched: 3. CDR3 nucleotides: TGTGCCAGCAATCGGGACAGGAACACCGGGGAGCTGTTTTTT. It translates to CASNRDRNTGELFF.

Only one count was recorded for this clone. The chain has TRBV2 and TRBJ2-5; TRBD1 might be the D (6 bases). Per germline, CDR1 SNHLY and CDR2 FYNNEI. The CDR3 is 15 residues long. Trimming cost V 4 bases and J 5 bases, with 17 bases left between them. The CDR3 nucleotides are TGTGCCAGCAGTGGGACAGCACGAACCCGGGAGACCCAGTACTTC. Residues: CASSGTARTRETQYF.

This chain uses TRBV19 with TRBJ2-2, with TRBD1 matching 8 bases. V shed 10 bases, J shed 1 base, and the junction held 8 bases outside the gene matches. CDR1 and CDR2 from the germline V gene are LNHDA and SQIVND (reference sequence). This CDR3 is 15 amino acids long. The CDR3 sequence is CATKIGTGNTGELFF. CDR3 nucleotide sequence: TGTGCCACTAAAATTGGGACAGGGAACACCGGGGAGCTGTTTTTT.

This clone has only one observation. This chain uses TRBV7-9 with TRBJ1-4; TRBD1 is a possible D gene (5 bases). The CDR3 runs to 15 residues. The V end lost 2 bases, the J end lost 0 bases, and 7 bases lay between the germline ends. CDR1 and CDR2 (germline): SEHNR, FQNEAQ (reference sequence). The CDR3 loop reads CASSLRGATNEKLFF. In DNA, the CDR3 is TGTGCCAGCAGCTTAAGGGGTGCAACTAATGAAAAACTGTTTTTT.

The chain links TRBV2 to TRBJ2-7; 8 nucleotides match TRBD2. Losses at the gene ends were 2 bases for V and 0 bases for J; bases not matched to a gene: 6. The germline gives CDR1 SNHLY, CDR2 FYNNEI. The CDR3 sequence is 16 residues long. The CDR3, as DNA: TGTGCCAGCAGTGAAAGAAGCGGGGGAACCTCCTACGAGCAGTACTTC. Translation: CASSERSGGTSYEQYF.

The chain has TRBV29-1 and TRBJ2-5, with 7 bases lining up with TRBD1. Germline V gene sequence: CDR1 SQVTM, CDR2 ANQGSEA. CDR3 length equals 11 residues. J gave up 6 bases and V 7 bases, and 5 bases lay outside the gene matches. DNA for the CDR3: TGCAGCGAACAACAGGGGCAGACCCAGTACTTC. This encodes CSEQQGQTQYF.

For the CDR3, the DNA is TGTGCCACCAGCAGAGATGGAGATAGCACGGGAGATGAGCAGTTCTTC. Its protein product is CATSRDGDSTGDEQFF. The chain couples TRBV15 to TRBJ2-1; a weak D match, TRBD2 (6 bases). Germline loops: CDR1 LNHNV, CDR2 YYDKDF (reference sequence). Trimming shortened V by 0 bases and J by 8 bases, and 17 bases separated the two germline ends. The CDR3 covers 16 residues.

This rearrangement joins TRBV5-1 to TRBJ1-5, with 9 bases lining up with TRBD1. This CDR3 is built from 14 residues. V lost 5 bases and J lost 7; bases outside the gene matches: 7. The germline V gene encodes CDR1 SGHRS and CDR2 YFSETQ. CDR3 bases: TGCGCCAGCAGTTGGAGACAGGGGGGACAGCCCCAGCATTTT. Encoded protein: CASSWRQGGQPQHF.

This sequence joins TRBV5-1 and TRBJ2-1; 7 bases agree with TRBD2. The V gene's germline CDR1 is SGHRS and CDR2 YFSETQ. Unmatched junction bases numbered 4, after V lost 4 bases and J lost 0 bases. The CDR3 loop spans 15 amino acids. This CDR3 reads CASSLSGFSYNEQFF. CDR3 DNA sequence: TGCGCCAGCAGCCTTAGCGGGTTCTCCTACAATGAGCAGTTCTTC.

The chain employs TRBV5-6 and TRBJ2-7; 7 bases agree with TRBD1. The CDR3 runs to 15 residues. V trimming: 0 bases; J trimming: 2 bases; junction bases outside the gene matches: 5. CDR1 SGHDT and CDR2 YYEEEE come from the germline V gene. The CDR3: CASSLGGQGAYEQYF. The CDR3 region has the DNA TGTGCCAGCAGCTTGGGCGGCCAGGGGGCCTACGAGCAGTACTTC. Together with reference TRBV5-6 and TRBJ2-7, the CDR3 gives the full variable domain: DAGVTQSPTHLIKTRGQQVTLRCSPKSGHDTVSWYQQALGQGPQFIFQYYEEEERQRGNFPDRFSGHQFPNYSSELNVNALLLGDSALYLCASSLGGQGAYEQYFGPGTRLTVT.

This clone has a handful of counts. V gene TRBV6-5 combines with J gene TRBJ1-4; 7 nucleotides agree with TRBD1. CDR1 is MNHEY and CDR2 is SVGAGI in the germline V gene. The length of the CDR3 is 14 residues. V was clipped by 5 bases and J by 7 bases; unmatched bases: 7. This CDR3 is CASSGSGGTEKLFF. In DNA form, the CDR3 reads TGTGCCAGCAGTGGTTCAGGGGGAACTGAAAAACTGTTTTTT.